Sequencing of this T cell receptor beta chain was carried out in a study of T cell changes during pregnancy in multiple sclerosis. This clone came up a few times. Losses at the gene ends were 2 bases for V and 3 bases for J; bases not matched to a gene: 7. Germline V CDR1 and CDR2: SGHTA, FQGNSA. The CDR3 sequence is 15 residues long. Sequencing was performed with immunoSEQ multiplex PCR; in TCRdb, only in-frame clones are kept and a portion is missing. The sample shows about 69,000 clones, approximately 91% of them seen only once. V gene TRBV7-2 combines with J gene TRBJ2-7; 7 positions agree with TRBD2. This specimen consisted of peripheral blood, obtained in the third trimester of pregnancy. The TCR sequence derives from a female donor with multiple sclerosis, enrolled in a pregnancy study. The CDR3: CASSLIGGGSYEQYF. The CDR3 DNA follows: TGTGCCAGCAGCTTAATTGGTGGCGGGAGCTACGAGCAGTACTTC.